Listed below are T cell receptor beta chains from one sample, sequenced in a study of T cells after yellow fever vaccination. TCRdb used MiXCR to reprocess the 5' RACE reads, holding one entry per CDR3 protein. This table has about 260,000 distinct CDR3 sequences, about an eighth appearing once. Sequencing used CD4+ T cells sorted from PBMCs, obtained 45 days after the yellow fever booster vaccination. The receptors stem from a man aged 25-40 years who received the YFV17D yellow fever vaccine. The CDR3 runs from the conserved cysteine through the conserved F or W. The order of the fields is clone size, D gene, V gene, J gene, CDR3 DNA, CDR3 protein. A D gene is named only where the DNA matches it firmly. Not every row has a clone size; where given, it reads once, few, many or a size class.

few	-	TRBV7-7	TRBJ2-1	TGTGCCAGCAGGGTTAAGCACCTCAGCTCCTACAATGAGCAGTTCTTC	CASRVKHLSSYNEQFF
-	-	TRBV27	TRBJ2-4	TGTGCCAGCACCCCCCGCGGCGGAGCCAAAAACATTCAGTACTTC	CASTPRGGAKNIQYF
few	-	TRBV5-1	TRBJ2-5	TGCGCCAGCGCCTGGACGGATCAAGAGACCCAGTACTTC	CASAWTDQETQYF
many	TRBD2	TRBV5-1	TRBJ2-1	TGTGCCAGCAGCGCGGGACTAGCGGCGTACAATGAGCAGTTCTTC	CASSAGLAAYNEQFF
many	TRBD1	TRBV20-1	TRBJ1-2	TGCAGTGCGGGGGACAGCGACGGCTACACCTTC	CSAGDSDGYTF
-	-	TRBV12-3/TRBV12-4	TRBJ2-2	TGTGCCAGCAGTCTGACGACCGGAACCGGGGAGCTGTTTTTT	CASSLTTGTGELFF
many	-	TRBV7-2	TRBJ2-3	TGTGCCAGCAGCTTAACCTATACGCAGTATTTT	CASSLTYTQYF
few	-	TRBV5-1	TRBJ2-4	TGCGCCAGCAGCTTTACCGTCTTAGCCAAAAACATTCAGTACTTC	CASSFTVLAKNIQYF
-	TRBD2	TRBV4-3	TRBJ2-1	TGCGCCAGCAGCCGCTTAGCGAGTAGCGGGATGAAGTACTCCTACAATGAGCAGTTCTTC	CASSRLASSGMKYSYNEQFF
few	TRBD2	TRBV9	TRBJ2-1	TGTGCCAGCAGCGTAGGACTCCCTGCGGCTAGCGGATACAATGAGCAGTTCTTC	CASSVGLPAASGYNEQFF
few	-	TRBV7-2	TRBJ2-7	TGTGCCAGCAGCCCCGGCGGAGGGGGCTACGAGCAGTACTTC	CASSPGGGGYEQYF
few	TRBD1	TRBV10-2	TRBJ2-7	TGCGCCAGCACCTGGCAGGGGGACTACGAGCAGTACTTC	CASTWQGDYEQYF
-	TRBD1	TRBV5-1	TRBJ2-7	TGCGCCAGCAAGGTAACAGGGGCTTTCCACGAGCAGTACTTC	CASKVTGAFHEQYF
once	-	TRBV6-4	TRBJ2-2	TGTGCCAGCAGGGGATTCACCGGGGAGCTGTTTTTT	CASRGFTGELFF
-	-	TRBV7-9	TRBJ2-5	TGTGCCAGCAGCCAGGGGAATTCGGAGACCCAGTACTTC	CASSQGNSETQYF
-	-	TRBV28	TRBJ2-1	TGTGCCAGCAGTTTCCTCACTAGCTTCAGGCGCAATGAGCAGTTCTTC	CASSFLTSFRRNEQFF
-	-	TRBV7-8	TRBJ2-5	TGTGCCAGCAGCAACCCCACGACGACCCAGTACTTC	CASSNPTTTQYF